This T cell receptor (beta chain) appears in the sequencing data of a study of T-cell reconstitution after alpha-beta-depleted transplantation in children. V shed 5 bases, J shed 5 bases, and the junction held 11 bases outside the gene matches. This CDR3 comprises 16 residues. Germline V gene lookup returns CDR1 KGHSH and CDR2 LQKENI. Unique molecular identifiers were incorporated when the TCRbeta library was constructed. TCRdb redid the calling of the PCR reads with MiXCR, one entry per CDR3 protein. The sample yields approximately 390,000 distinct CDR3 sequences, 11% seen once. The material was PBMCs from the stem cell graft donor, obtained from the stem cell graft. The chain uses TRBV18 and TRBJ2-3; 9 nucleotides match TRBD1. The source of this sequence is a human donor who donated a stem cell graft to a child with acute myeloid leukemia. The CDR3 spells CASSAGTGGSVDTQYF. The CDR3 DNA follows: TGTGCCAGCTCAGCGGGCACAGGGGGCTCGGTAGATACGCAGTATTTT. Full variable domain (rest looked up from reference TRBV18 and TRBJ2-3): NAGVMQNPRHLVRRRGQEARLRCSPMKGHSHVYWYRQLPEEGLKFMVYLQKENIIDESGMPKERFSAEFPKEGPSILRIQQVVRGDSAAYFCASSAGTGGSVDTQYFGPGTRLTVL.